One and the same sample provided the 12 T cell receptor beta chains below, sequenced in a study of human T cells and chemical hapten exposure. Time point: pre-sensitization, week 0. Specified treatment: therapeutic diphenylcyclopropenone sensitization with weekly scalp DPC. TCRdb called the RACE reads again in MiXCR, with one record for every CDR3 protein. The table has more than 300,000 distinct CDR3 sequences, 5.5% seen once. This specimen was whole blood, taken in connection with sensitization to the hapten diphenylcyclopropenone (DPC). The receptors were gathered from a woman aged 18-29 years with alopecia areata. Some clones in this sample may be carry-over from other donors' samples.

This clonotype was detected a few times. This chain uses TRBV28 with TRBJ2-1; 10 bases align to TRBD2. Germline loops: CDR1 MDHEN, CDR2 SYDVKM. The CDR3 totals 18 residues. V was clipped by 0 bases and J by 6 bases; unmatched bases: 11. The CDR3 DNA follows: TGTGCCAGCAGTTTATGGGCCAGCGGGGGGGCCGAGGTCAATGAGCAGTTCTTC. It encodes CASSLWASGGAEVNEQFF.

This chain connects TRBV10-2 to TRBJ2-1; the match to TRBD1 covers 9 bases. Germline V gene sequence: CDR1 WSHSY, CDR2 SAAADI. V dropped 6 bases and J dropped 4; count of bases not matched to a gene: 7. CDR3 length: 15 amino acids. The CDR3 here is CASRAGQGYYNEQFF. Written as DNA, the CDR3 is TGCGCCAGCAGGGCCGGACAGGGGTATTACAATGAGCAGTTCTTC.

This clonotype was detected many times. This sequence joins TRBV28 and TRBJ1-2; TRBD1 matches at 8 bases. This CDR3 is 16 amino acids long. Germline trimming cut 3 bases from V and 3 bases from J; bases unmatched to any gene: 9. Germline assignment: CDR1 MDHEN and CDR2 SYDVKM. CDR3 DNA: TGTGCCAGCAGTTTGGGGCAGGGGGCGGCTCACTATGGCTACACCTTC. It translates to CASSLGQGAAHYGYTF.

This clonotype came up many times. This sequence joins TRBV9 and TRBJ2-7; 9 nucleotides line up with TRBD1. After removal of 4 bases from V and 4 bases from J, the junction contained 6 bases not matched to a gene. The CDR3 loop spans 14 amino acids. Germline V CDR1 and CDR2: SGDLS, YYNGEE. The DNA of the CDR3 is TGTGCCAGCAGCCCTTCGGACAGGGGTTACGAGCAGTACTTC. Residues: CASSPSDRGYEQYF.

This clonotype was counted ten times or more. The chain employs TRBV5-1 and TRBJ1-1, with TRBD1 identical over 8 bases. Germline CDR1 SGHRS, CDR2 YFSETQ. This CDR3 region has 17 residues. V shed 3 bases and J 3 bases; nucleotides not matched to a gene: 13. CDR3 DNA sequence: TGCGCCAGCAGCTCACCCGTGGACAGGGAGGGAGACACTGAAGCTTTCTTT. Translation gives CASSSPVDREGDTEAFF.

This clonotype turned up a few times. The CDR3 DNA reads as TGTGCCAGCAGCCAAGATAAAAGGGCAGTTAATGAAAAACTGTTTTTT. Amino acid sequence: CASSQDKRAVNEKLFF. The rearrangement joins TRBV4-2 to TRBJ1-4; no definite D call. Germline V lookup: CDR1 LGHNA, CDR2 YNFKEQ. The CDR3 runs to 16 residues. Trimming left V 0 bases short and J 4 bases short, with 12 bases between.

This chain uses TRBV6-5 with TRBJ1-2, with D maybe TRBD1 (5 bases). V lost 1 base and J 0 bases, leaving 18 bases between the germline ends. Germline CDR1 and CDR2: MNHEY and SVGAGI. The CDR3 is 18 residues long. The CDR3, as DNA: TGTGCCAGCAGTTACTTCGTTGCTTCTGGGACGACTAACTATGGCTACACCTTC. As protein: CASSYFVASGTTNYGYTF.

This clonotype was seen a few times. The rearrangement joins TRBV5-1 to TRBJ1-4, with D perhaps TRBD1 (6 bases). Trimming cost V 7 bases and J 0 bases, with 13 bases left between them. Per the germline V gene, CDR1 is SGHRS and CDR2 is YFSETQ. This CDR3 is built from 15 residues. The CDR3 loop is CASRWTVTTNEKLFF. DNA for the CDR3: TGCGCCAGCCGCTGGACAGTAACAACTAATGAAAAACTGTTTTTT.

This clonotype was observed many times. The CDR3 region has the DNA TGTGCCAGCAGCTCCAGGACAGGGGCCAATAATCAGCCCCAGCATTTT. Protein: CASSSRTGANNQPQHF. The genes are TRBV7-2 and TRBJ1-5; 9 nucleotides line up with TRBD1. V trimming: 4 bases; J trimming: 4 bases; junction bases outside the gene matches: 8. Germline CDR1 and CDR2: SGHTA and FQGNSA. This CDR3 spans 16 amino acids.

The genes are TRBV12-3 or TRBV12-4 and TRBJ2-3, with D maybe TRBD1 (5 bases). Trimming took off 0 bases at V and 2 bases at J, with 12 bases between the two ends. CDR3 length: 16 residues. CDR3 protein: CASSLAKGFNTDTQYF. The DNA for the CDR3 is TGTGCCAGCAGTTTAGCGAAGGGGTTTAACACAGATACGCAGTATTTT.

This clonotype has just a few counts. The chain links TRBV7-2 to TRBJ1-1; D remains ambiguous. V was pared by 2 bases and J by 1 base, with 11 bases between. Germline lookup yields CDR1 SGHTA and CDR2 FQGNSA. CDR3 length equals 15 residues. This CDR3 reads CASSLLGRENTEAFF. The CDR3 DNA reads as TGTGCCAGCAGCTTACTGGGCAGAGAGAACACTGAAGCTTTCTTT.

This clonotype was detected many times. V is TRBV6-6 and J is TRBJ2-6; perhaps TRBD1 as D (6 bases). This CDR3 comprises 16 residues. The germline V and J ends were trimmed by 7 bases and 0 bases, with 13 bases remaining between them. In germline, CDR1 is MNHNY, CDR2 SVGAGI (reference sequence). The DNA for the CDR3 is TGTGCCAGCACTCATACAGGGTCCTCTGGGGCCAACGTCCTGACTTTC. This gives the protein CASTHTGSSGANVLTF.